Below are 28 T cell receptor beta chains sequenced from a single sample in a study of monozygotic twins with cystic fibrosis. Assay: immunoSEQ multiplex PCR; the TCRdb copy retains only in-frame clones and omits some. The sample lists 30,000 or so clones, around 65% occurring once. The source material was blood. These receptors were obtained from a girl aged 5 to 17 with cystic fibrosis.

The genes are TRBV9 and TRBJ1-2; 10 bases agree with TRBD1. V lost 3 bases to trimming and J lost 4 bases; unmatched junction nucleotides: 6. Germline V CDR1 and CDR2: SGDLS, YYNGEE. The CDR3 totals 15 residues. The CDR3 loop is CASSAQGQGGYGYTF. Here the CDR3 DNA reads TGTGCCAGCAGCGCCCAAGGACAGGGGGGCTATGGCTACACCTTC.

The V call is TRBV30, the J call TRBJ2-5; 7 bases match TRBD2. CDR1 GTSNPN and CDR2 SVGIG come from the germline V gene (reference sequence). The J segment lost 3 bases and the V segment lost 3 bases, leaving 4 bases of the junction unmatched. CDR3 length equals 13 residues. The DNA of the CDR3 is TGTGCCTGGAGGGGGGGGAGAGAAGAGACCCAGTACTTC. Translation: CAWRGGREETQYF.

The V and J genes are TRBV7-9 and TRBJ2-3, with TRBD1 identical over 10 bases. The CDR3 is made up of 15 amino acids. V was clipped by 6 bases and J by 1 base; unmatched bases: 4. Germline-derived CDR1 and CDR2 are SEHNR and FQNEAQ (reference sequence). CDR3 sequence (DNA): TGTGCCAGCAGTCCCGGGACAGGGGGCACAGATACGCAGTATTTT. Translating gives CASSPGTGGTDTQYF.

A few counts support this clone. This chain connects TRBV6-5 to TRBJ1-2, with a tentative D call TRBD1 (6 bases). The V and J ends lost 5 bases and 1 base respectively, with 11 bases between them. The CDR3 loop spans 14 amino acids. Germline loops: CDR1 MNHEY, CDR2 SVGAGI. This CDR3 is CASSERQVNYGYTF. For the CDR3, the DNA is TGTGCCAGCAGTGAGAGACAGGTTAACTATGGCTACACCTTC.

This clone was detected a few times. This chain joins TRBV6-5 and TRBJ2-1, with D perhaps TRBD2 (6 bases). The CDR3 consists of 15 residues. V shed 5 bases and J shed 0 bases, with 11 bases lying between them. Germline values: CDR1 MNHEY, CDR2 SVGAGI. The CDR3 bases are TGTGCCAGCAGTCCGGGGGAGAGCTCCTACAATGAGCAGTTCTTC. This gives the protein CASSPGESSYNEQFF.

The chain joins TRBV9 to TRBJ2-5, with TRBD2 matching over 8 bases. V lost 0 bases to trimming and J lost 0 bases; unmatched junction nucleotides: 4. The CDR3 is 16 residues long. Germline CDR1 SGDLS, CDR2 YYNGEE. CDR3 residues: CASSVGSSGNQETQYF. CDR3 in DNA: TGTGCCAGCAGCGTAGGGAGTAGCGGGAACCAAGAGACCCAGTACTTC.

This rearrangement joins TRBV7-2 to TRBJ2-3, with TRBD1 matching over 7 bases. Germline-derived CDR1 and CDR2 are SGHTA and FQGNSA. CDR3 length equals 14 residues. V was pared by 8 bases and J by 2 bases, with 7 bases of the junction left unmatched. CDR3 amino acids: CASSDRSHTDTQYF. Here the CDR3 DNA reads TGTGCCAGCTCGGACAGGTCTCACACAGATACGCAGTATTTT.

The gene calls are TRBV9 and TRBJ2-2; possibly TRBD2 for D (5 bases). V lost 0 bases, J lost 4 bases, and 13 bases lay in between. This CDR3 is 16 amino acids long. The V gene's germline CDR1 is SGDLS and CDR2 YYNGEE. The CDR3 DNA follows: TGTGCCAGCAGCGTAGTTCCTAGCATTGTCACCGGGGAGCTGTTTTTT. This encodes CASSVVPSIVTGELFF.

This chain connects TRBV7-9 to TRBJ1-5; no clear D. This CDR3 is 14 amino acids long. Germline CDR1 is SEHNR and CDR2 is FQNEAQ (reference sequence). V shed 1 base and J shed 0 bases, with 4 bases lying between them. CDR3 amino acids: CASSLEDSNQPQHF. CDR3 coding DNA: TGTGCCAGCAGCTTAGAGGATAGCAATCAGCCCCAGCATTTT.

This chain joins TRBV9 and TRBJ2-1, with D uncertain. Trimming pared 0 bases from V and 4 bases from J, leaving 5 bases between. CDR3 length: 13 amino acids. From germline, CDR1 is SGDLS and CDR2 YYNGEE. In nucleotides, the CDR3 is TGTGCCAGCAGCGTAGGACAATACAATGAGCAGTTCTTC. This codes for CASSVGQYNEQFF.

In this sample, this clone is medium-sized. The chain has TRBV28 and TRBJ2-7, with D perhaps matching TRBD2 (6 bases). This CDR3 has 15 residues. V lost 5 bases, J lost 3 bases, and 17 bases lay in between. From germline, CDR1 is MDHEN and CDR2 SYDVKM. CDR3 amino acids: CASSRGLTLFYEQYF. As DNA, the CDR3 is TGTGCCAGCAGTCGAGGACTAACCCTTTTCTACGAGCAGTACTTC.

The chain is built from TRBV15 and TRBJ2-3; no firm D call. V was trimmed by 0 bases and J by 9 bases, leaving 7 bases between them. Germline CDR1 LNHNV, CDR2 YYDKDF (reference sequence). The CDR3 spans 12 residues. CDR3 DNA: TGTGCCACCAGCAGAGATGACCGGACGCAGTATTTT. Translating gives CATSRDDRTQYF.

This sequence joins TRBV27 and TRBJ1-1; D possibly corresponds to TRBD1 (5 bases). V lost 7 bases and J lost 10, with 13 bases in between. CDR3 length: 11 residues. The V gene's germline CDR1 is MNHEY and CDR2 SMNVEV (reference sequence). The CDR3 is CASTGRGGAFF. CDR3 DNA sequence: TGTGCCAGCACCGGTCGGGGGGGAGCTTTCTTT.

The rearrangement links TRBV29-1 to TRBJ2-1; D is undetermined. The length of the CDR3 is 14 residues. V was pared by 4 bases and J by 5 bases, with 15 bases between. Germline CDR1 reads SQVTM; CDR2 reads ANQGSEA. The DNA for the CDR3 is TGCAGCGTTGGAATGAGATTAGGGAACAATGAGCAGTTCTTC. It codes for CSVGMRLGNNEQFF.

The V and J genes are TRBV5-1 and TRBJ1-2, with D hard to call. Trimming stripped 1 base from V and 6 bases from J, with 19 bases between. Looked up from germline, CDR1 is SGHRS and CDR2 is YFSETQ. The CDR3 has 16 amino acids. The CDR3 coding sequence is TGCGCCAGCAGCTTGACCCCGGAGGAGAAAAATGATGGCTACACCTTC. It codes for CASSLTPEEKNDGYTF.

The chain links TRBV29-1 to TRBJ2-1; no definite D call. The CDR3 length is 12 residues. Trimming took 3 bases from V and 6 from J, leaving 9 bases between them. Germline values: CDR1 SQVTM, CDR2 ANQGSEA. CDR3 residues: CSVDVAGNEQFF. CDR3 nucleotide sequence: TGCAGCGTTGACGTGGCAGGCAATGAGCAGTTCTTC.

This chain joins TRBV6-5 and TRBJ1-5, with D unresolved. V lost 6 bases and J lost 7, with 13 bases in between. Germline V gene lookup returns CDR1 MNHEY and CDR2 SVGAGI. CDR3 length: 13 amino acids. For the CDR3, the DNA is TGTGCCAGCAGCCCCTCACTAGGGCAGCCCCAGCATTTT. Translating gives CASSPSLGQPQHF.

This chain uses TRBV28 with TRBJ1-2; D is unresolved. Trimming shortened V by 1 base and J by 8 bases, and 8 bases separated the two germline ends. CDR3 length: 12 residues. Per germline, CDR1 MDHEN and CDR2 SYDVKM. CDR3 coding DNA: TGTGCCAGCAGTTTATATGCAGGAGGCTACACCTTC. The encoded protein is CASSLYAGGYTF.

The V call is TRBV10-3, the J call TRBJ2-1, with D possibly matching TRBD1 (6 bases). The V end was cut by 0 bases, the J end by 0 bases, with 15 bases between. CDR3 length equals 18 residues. Germline V CDR1 and CDR2: ENHRY, SYGVKD. The CDR3 is CAISESGARANSYNEQFF. In DNA, the CDR3 is TGTGCCATCAGTGAGTCGGGGGCAAGAGCGAACTCCTACAATGAGCAGTTCTTC.

The chain uses TRBV29-1 and TRBJ2-1; D gene ambiguous. The V gene lost 1 base and the J gene lost 2 bases, with 9 bases spanning the gap. The CDR3 loop spans 14 amino acids. CDR1 is SQVTM, CDR2 ANQGSEA, per germline. The CDR3 nucleotides are TGCAGCGTTGAAGTGTCTTACCCCTACAATGAGCAGTTCTTC. Residues: CSVEVSYPYNEQFF.

The V gene is TRBV28, the J gene TRBJ2-7, with 8 bases identical to TRBD1. The CDR3 is 14 residues long. Trimming took 6 bases from V and 4 from J; bases not matched to a gene: 8. CDR1 is MDHEN, CDR2 SYDVKM, per germline. For the CDR3, the DNA is TGTGCCAGCAGCCACCCCCGGGACAGGTACGAGCAGTACTTC. This gives the protein CASSHPRDRYEQYF.

This chain connects TRBV2 to TRBJ2-3, with D unresolved. V was clipped by 2 bases and J by 0 bases, with 3 bases between them. CDR1 and CDR2 from the germline V gene are SNHLY and FYNNEI. This CDR3 comprises 13 residues. The CDR3 region has the DNA TGTGCCAGCAGTGAATGGAGCACAGATACGCAGTATTTT. Protein sequence: CASSEWSTDTQYF.

The chain links TRBV7-9 to TRBJ1-2, with D unclear. This CDR3 has 12 amino acids. In germline, CDR1 is SEHNR, CDR2 FQNEAQ (reference sequence). Trimming left V 1 base short and J 8 bases short, with 8 bases between. The DNA for the CDR3 is TGTGCCAGCAGCTTAGGCCCCGGGGGCTACACCTTC. As protein: CASSLGPGGYTF.

The chain combines TRBV7-2 with TRBJ1-2; D is unresolved. Germline-derived CDR1 and CDR2 are SGHTA and FQGNSA. This CDR3 region has 16 residues. Trimming took 5 bases from V and 4 from J, leaving 20 bases between them. CDR3 residues: CASSQVGAGLGYGYTF. Written as DNA, the CDR3 is TGTGCCAGCAGCCAAGTGGGAGCGGGGTTGGGCTATGGCTACACCTTC.

The rearrangement uses TRBV5-1 and TRBJ2-2; D not certain. This CDR3 spans 14 amino acids. Germline CDR1 reads SGHRS; CDR2 reads YFSETQ. Trimming shortened V by 3 bases and J by 6 bases, and 12 bases separated the two germline ends. CDR3 loop: CASSSRLAPGELFF. CDR3 sequence (DNA): TGCGCCAGCAGCTCTAGACTCGCACCCGGGGAGCTGTTTTTT.

This clone turned up a few times. The chain links TRBV2 to TRBJ2-3; 9 nucleotides match TRBD2. The CDR3 has 14 residues. Trimming removed 5 bases from V and 3 bases from J; junction bases left unmatched: 3. Germline CDR1 is SNHLY and CDR2 is FYNNEI. CDR3 nucleotide sequence: TGTGCCAGCAGTTTAGCGGGAGCTACAGATACGCAGTATTTT. Amino acids: CASSLAGATDTQYF.

The rearrangement joins TRBV4-1 to TRBJ1-5; no definite D call. Germline V gives CDR1 MGHRA, CDR2 YSYEKL. There are 14 residues in the CDR3. V dropped 3 bases and J dropped 2 bases, with 8 bases sitting between them. The chain's CDR3 is CASSQWLGNQPQHF. CDR3 bases: TGCGCCAGCAGCCAGTGGTTAGGCAATCAGCCCCAGCATTTT.

The chain employs TRBV7-2 and TRBJ1-1; D unclear. The germline V gene has CDR1 SGHTA and CDR2 FQGNSA. The CDR3 has 12 amino acids. Trimming pared 2 bases from V and 7 bases from J, leaving 8 bases between. The CDR3 DNA sequence: TGTGCCAGCAGCTTAACGAAGAATGAAGCTTTCTTT. Residues: CASSLTKNEAFF.